This T cell receptor (beta chain) was captured in a study of T cells in Graves' hyperthyroidism and ophthalmopathy. General study findings and limits: Ophthalmopathy prediction by the model preceded onset by a median about 6.8 months.

A few counts support this clonotype. What it binds is not known. RNA transcripts were the template for amplifying TCR beta CDR3 regions. TCR CDR3 regions were first amplified by RT-PCR with HTBI primers. TCRdb re-called the multiplex PCR reads through MiXCR, storing one row per CDR3 protein. This table holds about 200,000 distinct CDR3 sequences, roughly 17% found once. The CDR3 runs to 11 residues. Germline CDR1 LNHDA, CDR2 SQIVND (reference sequence). The ends were cut back, 7 bases at V and 3 bases at J, with 6 bases in the middle. The PBMCs were taken from less than 11 ml of fresh peripheral blood. V gene TRBV19 combines with J gene TRBJ2-5; the D is unclear. The source is a woman in her 50s with Graves' hyperthyroidism. Material for sequencing was blood. The CDR3 here is CASTFKETQYF. For the CDR3, the DNA is TGTGCCAGTACTTTCAAAGAGACCCAGTACTTC.